The 7 T cell receptor beta chains reported below all come from one sample, sequenced in a study of immune heterogeneity within non-small cell lung tumors (dated by TCRdb to 2017 to 2018). The data were produced on a HiSeq X Ten. The TCR beta CDR3 region was amplified with a multiplex PCR system whose first round ran for approximately 10 cycles using 32 V-gene forward primers and 13 J-gene reverse primers. Clones were called with MiXCR by TCRdb after fastp trimmed the public reads at Q25, and only in-frame beta chains were retained. A single entry per CDR3 protein holds the most common genes and DNA from its merged rows. The sample table shows more than 9,000 distinct CDR3 sequences, and almost 30% are seen once. The ten most abundant clones make up 8.1% of the sample. For the TCR template, genomic DNA was extracted from bulk tumor tissue, and 500 to 600 ng of gDNA was amplified for each sample. During surgery, multiple biopsies were taken from each primary tumor, with sampling sites spaced as far apart as possible within the tumor mass. The study cohort was described as untreated and was composed of newly diagnosed NSCLC cases undergoing curative surgery.

Source material: lung tumor tissue. Receptors originate from a woman aged 55-75 years with non-small cell lung cancer.

This clonotype was observed many times. This chain links TRBV28 with TRBJ2-3; no definite D call. V lost 5 bases and J 2 bases, leaving 8 bases between the germline ends. Per germline, CDR1 MDHEN and CDR2 SYDVKM. The CDR3 consists of 13 residues. CDR3: CASSPPTTDTQYF. CDR3 sequence (DNA): TGTGCCAGCAGTCCCCCGACCACAGATACGCAGTATTTT.

Comment on this clonotype: This clone may be a read error of a much larger clone one base away. Since no conserved phenylalanine or tryptophan closes the CDR3, a read error is the likely cause. The chain uses TRBV7-8 and TRBJ2-4, with D possibly TRBD2 on 5 matching bases. V lost 5 bases, J lost 8 bases, and 16 bases lay in between. Germline assignment: CDR1 SGHVS and CDR2 FQNEAQ. The CDR3 has 14 amino acids. Here the CDR3 reads CASSQRERADIQYL. The CDR3 DNA sequence: TGTGCCAGCAGCCAGAGGGAGAGGGCGGACATTCAGTACTTA.

Concerning this clonotype: This may be a read error: a much more frequent sequence differs by one nucleotide. The J gene is TRBJ2-3, the V gene TRBV6-2 or TRBV6-3; 14 nucleotides agree with TRBD2. Trimming took 2 bases from V and 6 from J; bases not matched to a gene: 13. This CDR3 comprises 19 residues. Germline V gene sequence: CDR1 MNHEY, CDR2 SVGEGT. The CDR3, as DNA: TGTGCCAGCAGTTACCACCTAGTGACTAGCGGGAGGGCAAGGGATACGCAGTATTTT. This encodes CASSYHLVTSGRARDTQYF.

The genes are TRBV27 and TRBJ2-2, with 10 bases matching TRBD2. Germline CDR1 and CDR2: MNHEY and SMNVEV (reference sequence). V was clipped by 6 bases and J by 3 bases; unmatched bases: 1. This CDR3 is 14 amino acids long. The CDR3 loop reads CASSGTSDTGELFF. CDR3 in DNA: TGTGCCAGCAGCGGGACTAGCGACACCGGGGAGCTGTTTTTT.

As for this clonotype: A read error may produce the germline difference seen at one junction end. The DNA of the CDR3 is TGCACTGCTTTTAACCCGGGGGGTGGCACAGATACGCAGTATTTT. Translated: CTAFNPGGGTDTQYF. The chain combines TRBV20-1 with TRBJ2-3; 7 bases are a match to TRBD2. Germline lookup yields CDR1 DFQATT and CDR2 SNEGSKA (reference sequence). This CDR3 has 15 amino acids.

J is TRBJ2-7 and V is TRBV30; D uncertain. The V end lost 0 bases, the J end lost 7 bases, and 16 bases lay between the germline ends. The CDR3 length is 14 residues. Germline CDR1 and CDR2: GTSNPN and SVGIG (reference sequence). The CDR3 reads CAWSVFPSGREQYF. In nucleotides, the CDR3 is TGTGCCTGGAGTGTATTTCCTTCGGGTAGGGAGCAGTACTTC.

Remarks on this clonotype: A much bigger clone sits one base away, suggesting this may be a read error. The rearrangement links TRBV7-2 to TRBJ2-3; no reliable D call. CDR3 length: 14 residues. Germline V lookup: CDR1 SGHTA, CDR2 FQGNSA. Trimming took 7 bases from V and 0 from J, leaving 11 bases between them. The CDR3 loop reads CASTHASSTDTQYF. The CDR3, as DNA: TGTGCCAGCACCCACGCTTCTAGCACAGATACGCAGTATTTT. Together with reference TRBV7-2 and TRBJ2-3, the CDR3 gives the full variable domain: GAGVSQSPSNKVTEKGKDVELRCDPISGHTALYWYRQSLGQGLEFLIYFQGNSAPDKSGLPSDRFSAERTGGSVSTLTIQRTQQEDSAVYLCASTHASSTDTQYFGPGTRLTVL.